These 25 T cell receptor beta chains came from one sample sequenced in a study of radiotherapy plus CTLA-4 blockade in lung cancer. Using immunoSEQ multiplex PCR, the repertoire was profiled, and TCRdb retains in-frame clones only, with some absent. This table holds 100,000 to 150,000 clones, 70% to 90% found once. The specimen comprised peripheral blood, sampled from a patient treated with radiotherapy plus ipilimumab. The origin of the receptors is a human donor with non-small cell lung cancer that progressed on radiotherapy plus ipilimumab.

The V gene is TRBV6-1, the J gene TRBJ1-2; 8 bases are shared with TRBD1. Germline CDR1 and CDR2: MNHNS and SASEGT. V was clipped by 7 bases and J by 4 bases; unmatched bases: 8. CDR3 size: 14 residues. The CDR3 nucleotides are TGTGCCAGCATCCGGACAGGGTGGGGCTATGGCTACACCTTC. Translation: CASIRTGWGYGYTF.

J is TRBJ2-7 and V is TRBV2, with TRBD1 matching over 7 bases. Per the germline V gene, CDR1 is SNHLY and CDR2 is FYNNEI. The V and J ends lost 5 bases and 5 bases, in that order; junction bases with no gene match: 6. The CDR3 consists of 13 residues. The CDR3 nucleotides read TGTGCCAGCAGTCCGGGACAGACTAACGAGCAGTACTTC. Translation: CASSPGQTNEQYF. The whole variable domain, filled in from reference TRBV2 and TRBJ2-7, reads EPEVTQTPSHQVTQMGQEVILRCVPISNHLYFYWYRQILGQKVEFLVSFYNNEISEKSEIFDDQFSVERPDGSNFTLKIRSTKLEDSAMYFCASSPGQTNEQYFGPGTRLTVT.

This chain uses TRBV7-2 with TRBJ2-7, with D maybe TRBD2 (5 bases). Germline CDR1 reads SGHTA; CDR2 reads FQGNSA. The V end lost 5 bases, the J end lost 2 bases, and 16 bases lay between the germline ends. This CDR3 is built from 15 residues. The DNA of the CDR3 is TGTGCCAGCAGCCGACCTGGACTTGGAGCCTACGAGCAGTACTTC. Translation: CASSRPGLGAYEQYF.

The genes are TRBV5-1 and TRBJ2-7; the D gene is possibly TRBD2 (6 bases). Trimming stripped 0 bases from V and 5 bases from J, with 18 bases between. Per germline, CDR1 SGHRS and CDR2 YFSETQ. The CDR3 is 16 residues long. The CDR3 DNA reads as TGCGCCAGCAGCTTGGTGGGGTCCGGGAGTGGGAACGAGCAGTACTTC. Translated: CASSLVGSGSGNEQYF.

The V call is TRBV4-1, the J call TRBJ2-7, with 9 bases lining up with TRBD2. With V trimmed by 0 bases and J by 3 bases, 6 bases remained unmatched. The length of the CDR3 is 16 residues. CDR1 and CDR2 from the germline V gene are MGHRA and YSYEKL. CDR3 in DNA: TGCGCCAGCAGCCAAGATCTAGCGGGGACCTTCTACGAGCAGTACTTC. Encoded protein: CASSQDLAGTFYEQYF.

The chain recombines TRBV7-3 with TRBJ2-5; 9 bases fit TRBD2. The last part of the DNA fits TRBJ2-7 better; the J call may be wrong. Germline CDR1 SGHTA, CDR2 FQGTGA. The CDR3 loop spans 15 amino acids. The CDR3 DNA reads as TGTGCCAGCAGCCCTAGCTCTAGCGGGATTTACGAGCAGTACTTC. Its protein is CASSPSSSGIYEQYF.

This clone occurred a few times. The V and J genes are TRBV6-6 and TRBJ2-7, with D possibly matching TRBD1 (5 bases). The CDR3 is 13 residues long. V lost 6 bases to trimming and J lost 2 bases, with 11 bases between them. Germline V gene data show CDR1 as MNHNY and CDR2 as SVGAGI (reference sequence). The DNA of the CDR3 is TGTGCCAGCAGAGGACATGTTACCTACGAGCAGTACTTC. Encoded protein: CASRGHVTYEQYF.

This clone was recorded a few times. CDR3 sequence (DNA): TGCGCCAGCAGACCCTCCCTAGGGAGCTCCTACAATGAGCAGTTCTTC. Protein: CASRPSLGSSYNEQFF. The V call is TRBV5-1, the J call TRBJ2-1; the D gene is possibly TRBD2 (5 bases). With 5 bases removed from V and 0 bases from J, the gap between germline ends came to 15 bases. The CDR3 is made up of 16 amino acids. The V gene's germline CDR1 is SGHRS and CDR2 YFSETQ.

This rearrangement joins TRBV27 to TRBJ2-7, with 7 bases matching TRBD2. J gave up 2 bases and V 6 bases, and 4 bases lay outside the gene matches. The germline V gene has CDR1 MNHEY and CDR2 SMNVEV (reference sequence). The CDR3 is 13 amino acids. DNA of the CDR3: TGTGCCAGCAGACAGCGGGACGCCTACGAGCAGTACTTC. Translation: CASRQRDAYEQYF.

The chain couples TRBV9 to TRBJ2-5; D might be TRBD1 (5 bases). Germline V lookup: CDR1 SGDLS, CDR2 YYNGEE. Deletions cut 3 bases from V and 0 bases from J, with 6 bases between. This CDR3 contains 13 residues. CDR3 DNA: TGTGCCAGCAGCGGACAGTACCAAGAGACCCAGTACTTC. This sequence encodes CASSGQYQETQYF.

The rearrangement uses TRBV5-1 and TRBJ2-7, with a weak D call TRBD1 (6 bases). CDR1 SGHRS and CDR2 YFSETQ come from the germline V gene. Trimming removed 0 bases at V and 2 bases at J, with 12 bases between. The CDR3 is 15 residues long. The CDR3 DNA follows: TGCGCCAGCAGCTTGGGCCACAGGGATCCCTACGAGCAGTACTTC. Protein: CASSLGHRDPYEQYF.

Here the CDR3 reads CATSRRGNQPQHF. The CDR3 region has the DNA TGTGCCACCAGCAGACGAGGAAATCAGCCCCAGCATTTT. The chain has TRBV15 and TRBJ1-5; D gene unclear. Germline V gene data show CDR1 as LNHNV and CDR2 as YYDKDF (reference sequence). This CDR3 is 13 amino acids long. V lost 2 bases, J lost 4 bases, and 6 bases lay in between. The variable domain in full, completed from reference TRBV15 and TRBJ1-5, reads DAMVIQNPRYQVTQFGKPVTLSCSQTLNHNVMYWYQQKSSQAPKLLFHYYDKDFNNEADTPDNFQSRRPNTSFCFLDIRSPGLGDTAMYLCATSRRGNQPQHFGDGTRLSIL.

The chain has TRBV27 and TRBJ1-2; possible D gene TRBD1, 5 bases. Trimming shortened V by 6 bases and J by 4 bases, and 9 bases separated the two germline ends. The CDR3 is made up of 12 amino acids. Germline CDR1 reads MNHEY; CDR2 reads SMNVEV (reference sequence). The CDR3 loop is CASRQGTYGYTF. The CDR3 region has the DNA TGTGCCAGCAGACAAGGGACCTATGGCTACACCTTC.

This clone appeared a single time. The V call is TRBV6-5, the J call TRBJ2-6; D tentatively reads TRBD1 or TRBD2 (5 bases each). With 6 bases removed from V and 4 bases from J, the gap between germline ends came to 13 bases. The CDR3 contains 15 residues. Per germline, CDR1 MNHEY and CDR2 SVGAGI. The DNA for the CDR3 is TGTGCCAGCAGCCTTGGGACCTCCGGGGCCAACGTCCTGACTTTC. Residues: CASSLGTSGANVLTF.

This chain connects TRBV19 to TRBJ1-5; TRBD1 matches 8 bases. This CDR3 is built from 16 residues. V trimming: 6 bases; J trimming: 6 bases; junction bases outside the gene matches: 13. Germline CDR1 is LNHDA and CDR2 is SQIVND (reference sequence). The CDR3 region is CASRNPWQGAGQPQHF. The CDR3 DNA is TGTGCCAGTAGGAACCCCTGGCAGGGGGCGGGTCAGCCCCAGCATTTT.

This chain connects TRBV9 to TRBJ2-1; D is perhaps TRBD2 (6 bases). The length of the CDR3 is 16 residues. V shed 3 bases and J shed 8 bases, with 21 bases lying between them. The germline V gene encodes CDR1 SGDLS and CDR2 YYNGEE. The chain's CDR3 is CASSDRDSDLRDEQFF. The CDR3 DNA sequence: TGTGCCAGCAGCGATCGGGACTCAGATTTGAGGGATGAGCAGTTCTTC.

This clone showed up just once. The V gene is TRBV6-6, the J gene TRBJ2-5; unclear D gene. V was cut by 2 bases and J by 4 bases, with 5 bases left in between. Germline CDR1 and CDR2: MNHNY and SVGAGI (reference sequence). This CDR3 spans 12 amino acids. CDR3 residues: CASSYGSETQYF. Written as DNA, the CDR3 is TGTGCCAGCAGTTACGGGTCAGAGACCCAGTACTTC.

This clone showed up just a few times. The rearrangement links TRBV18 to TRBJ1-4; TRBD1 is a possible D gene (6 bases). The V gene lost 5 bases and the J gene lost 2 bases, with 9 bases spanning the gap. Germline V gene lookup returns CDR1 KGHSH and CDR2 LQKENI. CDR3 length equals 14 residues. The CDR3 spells CASSDRITNEKLFF. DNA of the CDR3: TGTGCCAGCTCAGACAGGATTACTAATGAAAAACTGTTTTTT.

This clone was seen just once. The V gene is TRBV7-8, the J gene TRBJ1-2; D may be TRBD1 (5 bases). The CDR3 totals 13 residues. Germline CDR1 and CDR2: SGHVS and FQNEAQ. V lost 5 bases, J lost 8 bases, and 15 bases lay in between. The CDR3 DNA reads TGTGCCAGCAGCCTGGGCCGGCAGGGCGGCTACACCTTC. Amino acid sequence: CASSLGRQGGYTF.

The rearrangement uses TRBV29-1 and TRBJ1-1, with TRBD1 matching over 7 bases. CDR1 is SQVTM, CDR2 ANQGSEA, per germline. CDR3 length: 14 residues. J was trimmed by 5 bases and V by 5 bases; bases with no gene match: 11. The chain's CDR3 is CSVRSGRGWTEAFF. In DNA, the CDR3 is TGCAGCGTTCGAAGCGGCAGGGGGTGGACTGAAGCTTTCTTT.

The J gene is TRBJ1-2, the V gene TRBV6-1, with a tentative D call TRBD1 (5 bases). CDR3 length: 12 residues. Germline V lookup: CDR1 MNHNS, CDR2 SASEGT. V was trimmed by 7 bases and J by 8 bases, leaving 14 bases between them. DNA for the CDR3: TGTGCCAGCAAGGTCACTCAGGGAGGCTACACCTTC. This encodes CASKVTQGGYTF.

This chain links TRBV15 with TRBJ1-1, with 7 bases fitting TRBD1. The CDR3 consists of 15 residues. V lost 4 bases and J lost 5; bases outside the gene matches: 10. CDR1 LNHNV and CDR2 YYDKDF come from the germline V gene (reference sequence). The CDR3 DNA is TGTGCCACCAGCACACTTACAGGGGCACGGACTGAAGCTTTCTTT. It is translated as CATSTLTGARTEAFF.

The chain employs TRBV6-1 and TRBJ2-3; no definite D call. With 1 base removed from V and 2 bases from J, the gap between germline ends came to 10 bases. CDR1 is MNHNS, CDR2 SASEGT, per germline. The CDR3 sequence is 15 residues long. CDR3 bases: TGTGCCAGCAGTGAAGGTTACAGCCCCACAGATACGCAGTATTTT. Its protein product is CASSEGYSPTDTQYF.

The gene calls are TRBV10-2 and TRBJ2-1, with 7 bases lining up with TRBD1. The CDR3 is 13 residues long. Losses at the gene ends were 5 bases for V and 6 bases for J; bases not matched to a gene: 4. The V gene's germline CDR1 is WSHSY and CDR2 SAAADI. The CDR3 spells CASSKGTVNEQFF. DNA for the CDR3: TGCGCCAGCAGTAAAGGGACAGTCAATGAGCAGTTCTTC.

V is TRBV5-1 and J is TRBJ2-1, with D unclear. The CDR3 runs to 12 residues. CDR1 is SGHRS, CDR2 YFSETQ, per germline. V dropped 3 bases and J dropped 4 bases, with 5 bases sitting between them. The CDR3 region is CASSSHYNEQFF. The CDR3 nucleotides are TGCGCCAGCAGCTCACATTACAATGAGCAGTTCTTC.